Below are 21 T cell receptor beta chains sequenced from a single sample in a study of CD8 T cells in Susac syndrome (dated by TCRdb to about 2019). Preparation of the library involved the immunoSEQ multiplex PCR assay. RNA was extracted using the RNeasy kit, and roughly 0.45 to 1 microgram was reverse transcribed with random hexamers. TCRdb ran its own pipeline on the public reads, namely fastp trimming at Q25 and MiXCR clone calling, and kept in-frame beta chains. Every CDR3 protein is listed once, alongside the most common genes and DNA of its rows. This sample holds around 110,000 distinct CDR3 sequences; 96% were observed only once. The leading ten clones occupy roughly 0.14% of the sample. Sequenced material: CD4+ T cells from PBMCs. These receptors were obtained from a human donor with Susac syndrome.

This chain links TRBV28 with TRBJ2-5, with D tentatively TRBD2 (6 bases). The germline V gene encodes CDR1 MDHEN and CDR2 SYDVKM. The CDR3 runs 16 residues. Trimming cost V 6 bases and J 5 bases, with 22 bases left between them. The CDR3 here is CASSSQRGGRRETQYF. In nucleotides, the CDR3 is TGTGCCAGCAGCTCCCAGAGGGGAGGACGGCGGGAGACCCAGTACTTC.

Only a few counts were recorded for this clonotype. The chain combines TRBV12-3 or TRBV12-4 with TRBJ1-1; a possible D gene is TRBD1 (5 bases). Trimming cost V 2 bases and J 8 bases, with 9 bases left between them. The CDR3 totals 12 residues. CDR3 sequence: CASSLRGLEAFF. The CDR3 coding sequence is TGTGCCAGCAGTTTAAGGGGCCTGGAAGCTTTCTTT.

CDR3 bases: TGTGCCAGCAGCCAAGATGGTAGGGGGAGTAGCAATCAGCCCCAGCATTTT. Protein sequence: CASSQDGRGSSNQPQHF. The chain has TRBV14 and TRBJ1-5, with D perhaps matching TRBD1 (6 bases). CDR3 length equals 17 residues. Germline V gives CDR1 SGHDN, CDR2 FVKESK. V shed 0 bases and J shed 0 bases, with 12 bases lying between them.

V usage is TRBV7-9 and J usage is TRBJ1-2, with D perhaps TRBD1 (6 bases). This CDR3 contains 15 residues. The ends were cut back, 5 bases at V and 4 bases at J, with 17 bases in the middle. CDR1 is SEHNR and CDR2 is FQNEAQ in the germline V gene (reference sequence). The chain's CDR3 is CASSIDQTGFYGYTF. The CDR3 coding sequence is TGTGCCAGCAGCATAGACCAGACAGGATTCTATGGCTACACCTTC.

V gene TRBV28 combines with J gene TRBJ1-2; D remains unclear. CDR1 is MDHEN and CDR2 is SYDVKM in the germline V gene. V lost 5 bases and J 6 bases, leaving 22 bases between the germline ends. The CDR3 has 16 residues. The chain's CDR3 is CASSPFMRSERDGYTF. CDR3 in DNA: TGTGCCAGCAGTCCTTTCATGCGGTCGGAAAGGGATGGCTACACCTTC.

The rearrangement uses TRBV27 and TRBJ2-3; TRBD2 matches 8 bases. In germline, CDR1 is MNHEY, CDR2 SMNVEV (reference sequence). Trimming at V came to 6 bases and at J to 1 base, leaving 6 bases not matched to a gene. The CDR3 contains 15 residues. CDR3 nucleotide sequence: TGTGCCAGCAGGATTAGCGGGATACGCACAGATACGCAGTATTTT. It is translated as CASRISGIRTDTQYF.

The genes are TRBV5-1 and TRBJ1-1, with D perhaps TRBD1 (6 bases). This CDR3 is built from 14 residues. Trimming took off 8 bases at V and 0 bases at J, with 14 bases between the two ends. In germline, CDR1 is SGHRS, CDR2 YFSETQ. CDR3 loop: CAREGQLVNTEAFF. The CDR3 DNA follows: TGCGCCAGGGAAGGACAGCTAGTGAACACTGAAGCTTTCTTT.

J is TRBJ1-5 and V is TRBV27; TRBD1 might be the D (6 bases). Between the trimmed V and J ends, which lost 3 bases and 2 bases, there was a span of 14 bases. Germline CDR1 is MNHEY and CDR2 is SMNVEV (reference sequence). This CDR3 is built from 16 residues. The chain's CDR3 is CASSLTGRIRNQPQHF. DNA of the CDR3: TGTGCCAGCAGTTTGACAGGACGTATTCGCAATCAGCCCCAGCATTTT.

The rearrangement links TRBV12-3 or TRBV12-4 to TRBJ1-1, with D possibly matching TRBD1 (6 bases). Trimming removed 6 bases at V and 1 base at J, with 9 bases between. There are 13 residues in the CDR3. CDR3 sequence: CASRGGTNTEAFF. The CDR3 nucleotides read TGTGCCAGCAGAGGGGGGACGAACACTGAAGCTTTCTTT.

V usage is TRBV24-1 and J usage is TRBJ2-1; D is undetermined. CDR3 size: 15 residues. The V gene lost 5 bases and the J gene lost 6 bases, with 16 bases spanning the gap. Germline CDR1 and CDR2: KGHDR and SFDVKD. The CDR3 coding sequence is TGTGCCACCAGTGGAGCCCTCCCCCAAGTCAATGAGCAGTTCTTC. Its translation: CATSGALPQVNEQFF.

The chain joins TRBV7-3 to TRBJ2-4; no definite D call. V was pared by 5 bases and J by 0 bases, with 8 bases between. CDR3 length: 14 amino acids. Germline CDR1 reads SGHTA; CDR2 reads FQGTGA. In DNA form, the CDR3 reads TGTGCCAGCAGCCTTGAACTAGCCAAAAACATTCAGTACTTC. Protein product: CASSLELAKNIQYF.

This chain connects TRBV7-2 to TRBJ1-5, with D possibly being TRBD1 (6 bases). This CDR3 spans 15 amino acids. Trimming took 5 bases from V and 9 from J, leaving 20 bases between them. The germline V gene encodes CDR1 SGHTA and CDR2 FQGNSA. In nucleotides, the CDR3 is TGTGCCAGCAGCCCCGAGACAGGTCAGGGGCGGCCCCAGCATTTT. Translation: CASSPETGQGRPQHF.

This chain joins TRBV7-6 and TRBJ2-2; D may be TRBD1 (7 bases). Trimming took off 8 bases at V and 6 bases at J, with 19 bases between the two ends. The V gene's germline CDR1 is SGHVS and CDR2 FNYEAQ. This CDR3 contains 15 residues. For the CDR3, the DNA is TGTGCCAGCGGAGGGTATCAGGGGGGATCCGGGGAGCTGTTTTTT. Translation gives CASGGYQGGSGELFF.

The V gene is TRBV7-2, the J gene TRBJ1-5; unclear D gene. The length of the CDR3 is 13 residues. In germline, CDR1 is SGHTA, CDR2 FQGNSA. V was cut by 2 bases and J by 4 bases, with 6 bases left in between. The CDR3 bases are TGTGCCAGCAGCTTAAAACCAAATCAGCCCCAGCATTTT. Protein product: CASSLKPNQPQHF. Full variable domain (outside the CDR3, taken from reference TRBV7-2 and TRBJ1-5): GAGVSQSPSNKVTEKGKDVELRCDPISGHTALYWYRQSLGQGLEFLIYFQGNSAPDKSGLPSDRFSAERTGGSVSTLTIQRTQQEDSAVYLCASSLKPNQPQHFGDGTRLSIL.

The chain carries TRBV29-1 and TRBJ1-2, with D unresolved. This CDR3 spans 10 amino acids. V was clipped by 4 bases and J by 7 bases, with 7 bases between them. Germline V CDR1 and CDR2: SQVTM, ANQGSEA. The CDR3 bases are TGCAGCGTTGGTGGCTCTGGCTACACCTTC. It yields the protein CSVGGSGYTF. The full variable domain, with the rest looked up from reference TRBV29-1 and TRBJ1-2, is SAVISQKPSRDICQRGTSLTIQCQVDSQVTMMFWYRQQPGQSLTLIATANQGSEATYESGFVIDKFPISRPNLTFSTLTVSNMSPEDSSIYLCSVGGSGYTFGSGTRLTVV.

The V call is TRBV7-2, the J call TRBJ1-1; TRBD1 might be the D (5 bases). The germline CDR1 and CDR2 sequences are SGHTA and FQGNSA. Trimming removed 5 bases at V and 4 bases at J, with 20 bases between. The CDR3 covers 16 residues. This chain's CDR3 is CASSPNRGGASTEAFF. The CDR3 nucleotides read TGTGCCAGCAGCCCCAACCGGGGAGGGGCGAGCACTGAAGCTTTCTTT. The complete variable domain, with remaining parts taken from reference TRBV7-2 and TRBJ1-1, reads GAGVSQSPSNKVTEKGKDVELRCDPISGHTALYWYRQSLGQGLEFLIYFQGNSAPDKSGLPSDRFSAERTGGSVSTLTIQRTQQEDSAVYLCASSPNRGGASTEAFFGQGTRLTVV.

The chain is built from TRBV29-1 and TRBJ2-7; tentatively, D is TRBD1 (6 bases). Per germline, CDR1 SQVTM and CDR2 ANQGSEA. The V gene lost 4 bases and the J gene lost 3 bases, with 13 bases spanning the gap. This CDR3 has 13 residues. The DNA for the CDR3 is TGCAGCGTTGTAGGGTCCAGGGGCTACGAGCAGTACTTC. It is translated as CSVVGSRGYEQYF.

The chain has TRBV20-1 and TRBJ2-5; TRBD2 is a possible D gene (5 bases). CDR1 and CDR2 from the germline V gene are DFQATT and SNEGSKA (reference sequence). The ends were cut back, 0 bases at V and 5 bases at J, with 13 bases in the middle. CDR3 length: 14 amino acids. The CDR3 here is CSARDSRGGETQYF. DNA for the CDR3: TGCAGTGCTAGAGATTCCCGGGGTGGGGAGACCCAGTACTTC.

This rearrangement joins TRBV11-1 to TRBJ2-1, with a weak D call TRBD1 (7 bases). CDR1 is SGHAT and CDR2 is FQDESV in the germline V gene (reference sequence). The CDR3 extends over 15 amino acids. Trimming cost V 1 base and J 8 bases, with 15 bases left between them. This CDR3 reads CASSLEQGRRDEQFF. The CDR3 nucleotides are TGTGCCAGCAGCTTAGAACAGGGGAGGAGAGATGAGCAGTTCTTC.

This clonotype has just one count. The V call is TRBV20-1, the J call TRBJ2-1; TRBD2 might be the D (5 bases). CDR3 length: 13 residues. The V and J ends lost 3 bases and 8 bases respectively, with 14 bases between them. CDR1 is DFQATT and CDR2 is SNEGSKA in the germline V gene (reference sequence). The CDR3 bases are TGCAGTGCTAGTCAAGCGGTTTTGGATGAGCAGTTCTTC. It codes for CSASQAVLDEQFF.

The gene calls are TRBV14 and TRBJ2-7; 7 bases match TRBD2. V trimming: 1 base; J trimming: 3 bases; junction bases outside the gene matches: 6. Germline V gene data show CDR1 as SGHDN and CDR2 as FVKESK. This CDR3 spans 15 amino acids. DNA of the CDR3: TGTGCCAGCAGCCAAGGGCCAGCGGGACTCTACGAGCAGTACTTC. Amino acids: CASSQGPAGLYEQYF. Looking up the rest from reference TRBV14 and TRBJ2-7 gives the full variable domain: EAGVTQFPSHSVIEKGQTVTLRCDPISGHDNLYWYRRVMGKEIKFLLHFVKESKQDESGMPNNRFLAERTGGTYSTLKVQPAELEDSGVYFCASSQGPAGLYEQYFGPGTRLTVT.